This is a list of T cell receptor beta chains from one sample in a study of post-analysis software for immune sequencing data. TCRdb reprocessed the PCR reads via MiXCR and lists one record per CDR3 protein. There are more than 500,000 distinct CDR3 sequences in the sample; approximately 34% occur only once, and 4.5% to 7.5% lies in the top ten. Material for sequencing was blood. Source of these receptors: a girl aged 2-17 years with multiple sclerosis. The CDR3 runs from the conserved cysteine through the conserved F or W. Fields, in order: CDR3 DNA, CDR3 protein, clone size, CDR3 length, V gene, D gene, J gene. A D gene is named only where the DNA matches it firmly. A row's size may be missing; if present it is once, few, many or a size class.

DNA: TGTGCCAGCAGCAGACAGCCCACCCTCAATGAGCAGTTCTTC; CDR3: CASSRQPTLNEQFF; size: NA; length: 14; V: TRBV6-1; D: NA; J: TRBJ2-1
DNA: TGCGCCAGCAGCTTGGATCCCCGACAAGGCTACACCTTC; CDR3: CASSLDPRQGYTF; size: NA; length: 13; V: TRBV5-1; D: NA; J: TRBJ1-2
DNA: TGTGCCAGCAGCCATCCCCGGGGACGGCGCACAGATACGCAGTATTTT; CDR3: CASSHPRGRRTDTQYF; size: NA; length: 16; V: TRBV3-1; D: NA; J: TRBJ2-3
DNA: TGTGCCAGCAGCCCAGGGACAGGGAATGGTTATGAGCAGTTCTTC; CDR3: CASSPGTGNGYEQFF; size: few; length: 15; V: TRBV12-3/TRBV12-4; D: TRBD1; J: TRBJ2-1
DNA: TGTGCCAGCAGCCACGGGACAGGGATCAACGAGCAGTACTTC; CDR3: CASSHGTGINEQYF; size: NA; length: 14; V: TRBV6-2/TRBV6-3; D: TRBD1; J: TRBJ2-7
DNA: TGTGCCAGCAGCCTAATGGCAGGGTTGAATGAGCAGTTCTTC; CDR3: CASSLMAGLNEQFF; size: NA; length: 14; V: TRBV14; D: NA; J: TRBJ2-1
DNA: TGCAGTGCTAGTTCGCGGGGCCGGGTACAGACCCAGTACTTC; CDR3: CSASSRGRVQTQYF; size: few; length: 14; V: TRBV20-1; D: NA; J: TRBJ2-5
DNA: TGTGCCATCAGTGACAGGGAAAACGAGCAGTACTTC; CDR3: CAISDRENEQYF; size: NA; length: 12; V: TRBV12-3/TRBV12-4; D: TRBD1; J: TRBJ2-7
DNA: TGCGCCAGCAGCTTGGTTGGCAGGGAGGACTATGGCTACACCTTC; CDR3: CASSLVGREDYGYTF; size: NA; length: 15; V: TRBV5-1; D: NA; J: TRBJ1-2
DNA: TGCGCCAGCAGCTTGGTTGGAGGGGGCTCCTACGAGCAGTACTTC; CDR3: CASSLVGGGSYEQYF; size: many; length: 15; V: TRBV5-1; D: NA; J: TRBJ2-7
DNA: TGTGCCAGCAGTTACCAGGGACCGTGGAACTACGGGGGAGATACGCAGTATTTT; CDR3: CASSYQGPWNYGGDTQYF; size: many; length: 18; V: TRBV6-5; D: NA; J: TRBJ2-3
DNA: TGTGCCAGCAAAAAAACAGGGGTTTGGGCCTATGGCTACACCTTC; CDR3: CASKKTGVWAYGYTF; size: NA; length: 15; V: TRBV6-5; D: TRBD1; J: TRBJ1-2
DNA: TGTGCCAGCAGTCACAGTGGGGGGGGCCGCGCAGATACGCAGTATTTT; CDR3: CASSHSGGGRADTQYF; size: NA; length: 16; V: TRBV12-3/TRBV12-4; D: NA; J: TRBJ2-3
DNA: TGTGCCAGCAGAGCGGACGGTGACTCCAAAAACATTCAGTACTTC; CDR3: CASRADGDSKNIQYF; size: NA; length: 15; V: TRBV12-3/TRBV12-4; D: NA; J: TRBJ2-4
DNA: TGTGCCATCAGTGCCTCGAGGGGGGAAGGCAATCAGCCCCAGCATTTT; CDR3: CAISASRGEGNQPQHF; size: NA; length: 16; V: TRBV10-3; D: NA; J: TRBJ1-5